The 21 T cell receptor beta chains below were found in one sample sequenced in a study of regulatory T cells in long-lasting Graves disease. Construction of TCR beta libraries relied on iRepertoire HTBI primers and on Arm-PCR targeting CDR3 regions. TCRdb used MiXCR to reprocess the multiplex PCR reads, holding one entry per CDR3 protein. The repertoire includes some 370,000 distinct CDR3 sequences, approximately 12% of them detected once, and approximately 20% sits in the top ten. Time point indicated: newly diagnosed GD, antithyroid drugs for less than 3 months. Preparation of the TCR library used RNA extracted from PBMCs. This sample also belongs to another study, concerning T cells in Graves' hyperthyroidism and ophthalmopathy.

Here the sequenced sample was peripheral blood mononuclear cells (PBMCs), taken at new diagnosis, from a patient treated with antithyroid drugs. These receptors originate from a woman younger than 35 with Graves disease.

This clonotype was counted only a few times. The chain is built from TRBV7-9 and TRBJ1-1; D gene ambiguous. V shed 3 bases and J shed 0 bases, with 20 bases lying between them. Germline V CDR1 and CDR2: SEHNR, FQNEAQ (reference sequence). The CDR3 totals 18 residues. The CDR3 DNA reads TGTGCCAGCAGCTTCGCTAATAACTCGGAGATCATGAACACTGAAGCTTTCTTT. Translation: CASSFANNSEIMNTEAFF.

This clonotype appeared many times. The genes are TRBV20-1 and TRBJ2-7, with TRBD2 matching over 7 bases. CDR1 is DFQATT and CDR2 is SNEGSKA in the germline V gene (reference sequence). After removal of 2 bases from V and 2 bases from J, the junction contained 9 bases not matched to a gene. This CDR3 is 15 amino acids long. This CDR3 reads CSARPHWAGAYEQYF. The CDR3 coding sequence is TGCAGTGCTAGACCCCATTGGGCGGGGGCCTACGAGCAGTACTTC.

This clonotype was seen many times. This chain uses TRBV7-8 with TRBJ2-3; D is possibly TRBD1 or TRBD2 (5 bases each). The CDR3 contains 18 residues. Trimming pared 4 bases from V and 6 bases from J, leaving 26 bases between. Looked up from germline, CDR1 is SGHVS and CDR2 is FQNEAQ. The CDR3 bases are TGTGCCAGCAGCTCCACTCAGTGGGGTTTCTCTCGGGGCGATACGCAGTATTTT. It yields the protein CASSSTQWGFSRGDTQYF.

This clonotype was counted at least ten times. The chain combines TRBV9 with TRBJ1-1; D not resolved. The CDR3 contains 14 residues. Between the trimmed V and J ends, which lost 0 bases and 7 bases, there was a span of 13 bases. CDR1 is SGDLS, CDR2 YYNGEE, per germline. The CDR3 coding sequence is TGTGCCAGCAGCGTAGACGCAGGTGTAGTTGAAGCTTTCTTT. Protein: CASSVDAGVVEAFF.

This clonotype was detected ten times or more. The chain employs TRBV28 and TRBJ2-7, with TRBD2 matching over 10 bases. This CDR3 spans 15 amino acids. Germline lookup yields CDR1 MDHEN and CDR2 SYDVKM. The junction had 6 bases not matched to a gene; V was cut back by 5 bases and J by 2 bases. Here the CDR3 reads CASSGAGGFPYEQYF. CDR3 nucleotides: TGTGCCAGCAGTGGAGCGGGAGGGTTCCCCTACGAGCAGTACTTC.

The chain links TRBV4-3 to TRBJ2-3, with D uncertain. Germline lookup yields CDR1 LGHNA and CDR2 YSLEER. V gave up 9 bases and J gave up 6 bases, with 22 bases separating them. The CDR3 spans 15 residues. The CDR3 DNA reads as TGCGCCAGTACTCTTGGGTACAGTTTGAACGATACGCAGTATTTT. Encoded protein: CASTLGYSLNDTQYF.

This clonotype was found a few times. A single base separates this from a much larger clone, so it may be a read error. This chain connects TRBV27 to TRBJ1-1; unclear D gene. This CDR3 contains 14 residues. Germline CDR1 and CDR2: MNHEY and SMNVEV (reference sequence). Trimming removed 7 bases from V and 6 bases from J, with 18 bases in between. CDR3 sequence reads: CASTPSLEYAEAFF. In nucleotides, the CDR3 is TGTGCCAGCACTCCCTCTCTGGAGTACGCTGAAGCTTTCTTT.

The chain carries TRBV28 and TRBJ2-7; 7 bases fit TRBD1. Trimming took 5 bases from V and 3 from J; bases not matched to a gene: 13. Germline CDR1 is MDHEN and CDR2 is SYDVKM. CDR3 size: 16 residues. CDR3 in amino acids: CASSGTAKTSFYEQYF. The CDR3 DNA reads TGTGCCAGCAGTGGGACAGCCAAGACCTCCTTCTACGAGCAGTACTTC.

This clonotype showed up just a few times. This rearrangement joins TRBV7-2 to TRBJ2-5, with TRBD2 identical over 9 bases. There are 17 residues in the CDR3. Germline CDR1 and CDR2: SGHTA and FQGNSA. J gave up 0 bases and V 5 bases, and 10 bases lay outside the gene matches. The CDR3 sequence is CASSPTLREGYQETQYF. The CDR3 coding sequence is TGTGCCAGCAGCCCAACCTTGCGGGAGGGATACCAAGAGACCCAGTACTTC.

The chain carries TRBV27 and TRBJ2-3, with D tentatively TRBD2 (6 bases). This CDR3 has 17 residues. The V gene's germline CDR1 is MNHEY and CDR2 SMNVEV (reference sequence). V was trimmed by 4 bases and J by 0 bases, leaving 17 bases between them. The CDR3 sequence is CASSSPLLAASTDTQYF. DNA of the CDR3: TGTGCCAGCAGTTCCCCCTTATTAGCGGCTAGCACAGATACGCAGTATTTT.

This clonotype was counted at least ten times. J is TRBJ2-1 and V is TRBV29-1; the match to TRBD2 covers 14 bases. The CDR3 sequence is 17 residues long. Per germline, CDR1 SQVTM and CDR2 ANQGSEA. J was trimmed by 2 bases and V by 3 bases; bases with no gene match: 6. CDR3 region: CSVEGLAGAPPYNEQFF. The CDR3 DNA sequence: TGCAGCGTTGAGGGACTAGCGGGAGCGCCCCCCTACAATGAGCAGTTCTTC.

This clonotype was observed at least ten times. The V call is TRBV11-2, the J call TRBJ2-3; TRBD2 matches 12 bases. Germline CDR1 and CDR2: SGHAT and FQNNGV. The CDR3 is 15 residues long. The ends lost 3 bases at V and 7 bases at J; junction bases unmatched: 5. This CDR3 is CASSLGLAGGNTQYF. CDR3 nucleotides: TGTGCCAGCAGCTTGGGACTAGCGGGCGGGAATACGCAGTATTTT.

Points on this clonotype: A read error is possible here, since a much larger clone lies one base away. The chain is built from TRBV3-1 and TRBJ1-1; TRBD1 agrees at 10 bases. Germline assignment: CDR1 LGHDT and CDR2 YNNKEL (reference sequence). This CDR3 region has 14 residues. CDR3 nucleotides: TGTGCCAGCAGCCACAGGGACAGGGGAACTGAAGCTCTCTTT. Its protein product is CASSHRDRGTEALF.

This clonotype has at least ten counts. The chain is built from TRBV6-1 and TRBJ1-5; D is ambiguous. Germline CDR1 is MNHNS and CDR2 is SASEGT. Trimming removed 8 bases from V and 4 bases from J, with 12 bases in between. There are 13 residues in the CDR3. This CDR3 reads CASALERNQPQHF. DNA for the CDR3: TGTGCCAGCGCCCTCGAGCGGAATCAGCCCCAGCATTTT.

This clonotype was found many times. The chain is built from TRBV6-2 or TRBV6-3 and TRBJ2-1; 8 bases fit TRBD2. Germline CDR1 MNHEY, CDR2 SVGEGT. The CDR3 length is 17 residues. Trimming removed 1 base from V and 4 bases from J; junction bases left unmatched: 9. The DNA of the CDR3 is TGTGCCAGCAGTTACTTCAAGGGCGGGAGGTTGTACAATGAGCAGTTCTTC. Its translation: CASSYFKGGRLYNEQFF.

This clonotype was seen repeatedly, ten times or more. The J gene is TRBJ2-1, the V gene TRBV7-3; D tentatively reads TRBD1 or TRBD2 (5 bases each). V lost 2 bases and J 4 bases, leaving 9 bases between the germline ends. CDR3 length equals 14 residues. Germline-derived CDR1 and CDR2 are SGHTA and FQGTGA. CDR3: CASSLGTPYNEQFF. CDR3 DNA sequence: TGTGCCAGCAGCTTAGGGACCCCATACAATGAGCAGTTCTTC.

This clonotype was found once. A much larger clone sits a single nucleotide away, making a read error possible. The chain has TRBV11-2 and TRBJ2-1; TRBD1 might be the D (6 bases). The CDR3 runs to 16 residues. The germline gives CDR1 SGHAT, CDR2 FQNNGV. CDR3 DNA: TGTGCCAGCAGCGCATACAGGGTTGGTCATGTTTATGAGCGGTTCTTC. This sequence encodes CASSAYRVGHVYERFF. Full variable domain (remainder filled in from reference TRBV11-2 and TRBJ2-1): EAGVAQSPRYKIIEKRQSVAFWCNPISGHATLYWYQQILGQGPKLLIQFQNNGVVDDSQLPKDRFSAERLKGVDSTLKIQPAKLEDSAVYLCASSAYRVGHVYERFFGPGTRLTVL.

This clonotype has a count of ten or more. V and J are TRBV10-3 and TRBJ2-3, with D maybe TRBD2 (5 bases). Trimming shortened V by 8 bases and J by 1 base, and 13 bases separated the two germline ends. Germline CDR1 is ENHRY and CDR2 is SYGVKD. The CDR3 is 14 amino acids. The CDR3 DNA follows: TGTGCCATCGGAGACTCCGGGGGCACAGATACGCAGTATTTT. Translation: CAIGDSGGTDTQYF.

This chain joins TRBV15 and TRBJ1-4; 8 bases agree with TRBD1. Germline assignment: CDR1 LNHNV and CDR2 YYDKDF (reference sequence). Germline trimming cut 3 bases from V and 8 bases from J; bases unmatched to any gene: 11. The CDR3 runs 16 residues. The CDR3 region has the DNA TGTGCCACCAGCAGTTCCAGGGACAGGAGGTTGGAAAAACTGTTTTTT. Its translation: CATSSSRDRRLEKLFF.

The rearrangement joins TRBV12-3 or TRBV12-4 to TRBJ2-2; 12 bases agree with TRBD2. This CDR3 is built from 17 residues. Unmatched junction bases numbered 6, after V lost 5 bases and J lost 2 bases. CDR3 sequence reads: CASSGGGLAGNTGELFF. For the CDR3, the DNA is TGTGCCAGCAGTGGGGGGGGACTAGCGGGCAACACCGGGGAGCTGTTTTTT.

Details on this clonotype: A read error is the likely source, as a far larger clone sits one nucleotide away. The DNA of the CDR3 is TGTGCCACCAGTGAGACTAGCGGGACATGGAATGAGCAGTACTTC. Protein: CATSETSGTWNEQYF. The chain employs TRBV24-1 and TRBJ2-5, with TRBD2 matching 11 bases. This CDR3 comprises 15 residues. Germline values: CDR1 KGHDR, CDR2 SFDVKD. V trimming: 4 bases; J trimming: 11 bases; junction bases outside the gene matches: 11.